The 16 T cell receptor beta chains below all came from one sample that was sequenced in a study of OX40 agonist ivuxolimab in advanced cancers. Assay used: immunoSEQ multiplex PCR; TCRdb lists only in-frame clones, some missing. Of tens of thousands of clones detected, approximately 80% appear once; the ten largest clones hold roughly a fifth. The sequencing here drew on CD4+ or CD8+ T cells sorted from blood, taken in a trial of the OX40 agonist ivuxolimab. These receptors originate from an adult with an advanced solid tumor such as melanoma, head and neck, liver or kidney cancer.

CDR3 loop: CASSPDRANTGELFF. The CDR3 coding sequence is TGTGCCAGCTCACCCGACAGGGCGAACACCGGGGAGCTGTTTTTT. The rearrangement uses TRBV18 and TRBJ2-2; 7 nucleotides match TRBD1. Germline V gene lookup returns CDR1 KGHSH and CDR2 LQKENI. Trimming took 3 bases from V and 0 from J; bases not matched to a gene: 1. The CDR3 spans 15 residues. The entire variable domain, with the rest obtained from reference TRBV18 and TRBJ2-2, is as follows: NAGVMQNPRHLVRRRGQEARLRCSPMKGHSHVYWYRQLPEEGLKFMVYLQKENIIDESGMPKERFSAEFPKEGPSILRIQQVVRGDSAAYFCASSPDRANTGELFFGEGSRLTVL.

The gene calls are TRBV7-2 and TRBJ2-5; possible D gene TRBD2, 6 bases. This CDR3 is 14 amino acids long. Trimming removed 1 base from V and 5 bases from J, with 11 bases in between. The germline gives CDR1 SGHTA, CDR2 FQGNSA. Here the CDR3 reads CASSLELRGETQYF. For the CDR3, the DNA is TGTGCCAGCAGCTTAGAATTGCGGGGTGAGACCCAGTACTTC.

This chain uses TRBV6-6 with TRBJ1-2; 8 positions match TRBD1. In germline, CDR1 is MNHNY, CDR2 SVGAGI (reference sequence). The length of the CDR3 is 13 residues. V trimming: 11 bases; J trimming: 1 base; junction bases outside the gene matches: 6. The chain's CDR3 is CAAGQGLNYGYTF. CDR3 sequence (DNA): TGTGCCGCAGGACAGGGCCTTAACTATGGCTACACCTTC.

This chain uses TRBV7-3 with TRBJ2-3; TRBD2 matches 10 bases. V dropped 5 bases and J dropped 1; count of bases not matched to a gene: 9. Germline loops: CDR1 SGHTA, CDR2 FQGTGA. This CDR3 has 17 residues. This CDR3 reads CASSPRASGRGTDTQYF. DNA for the CDR3: TGTGCCAGCAGCCCAAGAGCTAGCGGGAGAGGCACAGATACGCAGTATTTT.

This chain connects TRBV18 to TRBJ1-2, with 8 nucleotides matching TRBD1. V dropped 5 bases and J dropped 7; count of bases not matched to a gene: 15. Germline V gene data show CDR1 as KGHSH and CDR2 as LQKENI. CDR3 length: 16 residues. For the CDR3, the DNA is TGTGCCAGCTCAATGGGGACAGGTCTTAATACGGCTGGCTACACCTTC. Its protein is CASSMGTGLNTAGYTF.

This chain uses TRBV2 with TRBJ2-5; no reliable D call. V was clipped by 4 bases and J by 3 bases, with 3 bases between them. CDR3 size: 11 residues. CDR1 is SNHLY and CDR2 is FYNNEI in the germline V gene. The CDR3 spells CASSVKETQYF. CDR3 sequence (DNA): TGTGCCAGCAGTGTCAAAGAGACCCAGTACTTC.

This rearrangement joins TRBV2 to TRBJ2-5, with 7 bases aligning to TRBD2. The J call may not be correct, given that the DNA end is closer to TRBJ2-7. Germline CDR1 reads SNHLY; CDR2 reads FYNNEI. CDR3 length equals 13 residues. The CDR3 spells CASASGKFYEQYF. DNA of the CDR3: TGTGCCAGCGCGAGCGGGAAGTTCTACGAGCAGTACTTC.

In regard to this clone: A read error may account for a junction end that differs from germline. CDR3 in DNA: TGTGCCAGCAGTTTAGCCTGGTTCGGGGGCATTAGGAATGGGCAGTTCTTC. As protein: CASSLAWFGGIRNGQFF. The rearrangement links TRBV27 to TRBJ2-1, with D perhaps being TRBD1 or TRBD2 (6 bases each). There are 17 residues in the CDR3. Germline CDR1 MNHEY, CDR2 SMNVEV (reference sequence).

The V and J genes are TRBV7-9 and TRBJ2-7, with 9 bases matching TRBD1. Germline-derived CDR1 and CDR2 are SEHNR and FQNEAQ (reference sequence). The CDR3 sequence is 14 residues long. The J segment lost 6 bases and the V segment lost 4 bases, leaving 7 bases of the junction unmatched. The CDR3 sequence is CASSSTGGLLEQYF. The CDR3 DNA follows: TGTGCCAGCAGCTCCACAGGGGGCCTTCTCGAGCAGTACTTC.

Only a few counts were recorded for this clone. V is TRBV2 and J is TRBJ1-1; D is unresolved. Trimming pared 6 bases from V and 1 base from J, leaving 9 bases between. Germline V CDR1 and CDR2: SNHLY, FYNNEI. The CDR3 totals 13 residues. CDR3 protein: CASRVDGNTEAFF. In nucleotides, the CDR3 is TGTGCCAGCAGGGTAGACGGGAACACTGAAGCTTTCTTT. The full variable domain, its missing parts supplied by reference TRBV2 and TRBJ1-1, is EPEVTQTPSHQVTQMGQEVILRCVPISNHLYFYWYRQILGQKVEFLVSFYNNEISEKSEIFDDQFSVERPDGSNFTLKIRSTKLEDSAMYFCASRVDGNTEAFFGQGTRLTVV.

The gene calls are TRBV5-1 and TRBJ1-2, with unresolved D. The CDR3 runs to 14 residues. The V end lost 0 bases, the J end lost 4 bases, and 10 bases lay between the germline ends. Germline CDR1 reads SGHRS; CDR2 reads YFSETQ. CDR3 region: CASSLGTESYGYTF. In DNA, the CDR3 is TGCGCCAGCAGCTTGGGGACGGAATCCTATGGCTACACCTTC.

The CDR3 loop reads CASTWGGFTDTQYF. The CDR3 DNA sequence: TGTGCCTCAACCTGGGGGGGGTTCACAGATACGCAGTATTTT. The J gene is TRBJ2-3, the V gene TRBV7-8; 7 nucleotides match TRBD2. The CDR3 is 14 residues long. V lost 11 bases, J lost 2 bases, and 10 bases stayed unmatched. Germline V gene sequence: CDR1 SGHVS, CDR2 FQNEAQ.

This sequence joins TRBV29-1 and TRBJ2-5, with D perhaps matching TRBD2 (6 bases). V gave up 3 bases and J gave up 4 bases, with 18 bases separating them. The germline V gene encodes CDR1 SQVTM and CDR2 ANQGSEA. The CDR3 has 15 amino acids. The CDR3 loop reads CSVEGYREQRETQYF. CDR3 coding DNA: TGCAGCGTTGAGGGTTACCGGGAGCAGCGAGAGACCCAGTACTTC.

This chain uses TRBV21-1 with TRBJ1-5; no DNA check was done on the table's D call, TRBD1. TRBV21-1 represents a pseudogene. The CDR3 is 18 residues long. The CDR3 bases are TGTGCCAGCAGCAAAGCCGGAGACAGACCCTTCAGCAATCAGCCCCAGCATTTT. Residues: CASSKAGDRPFSNQPQHF.

This sequence joins TRBV7-6 and TRBJ1-4, with D unclear. The CDR3 is made up of 9 amino acids. V lost 8 bases and J lost 8, with 3 bases in between. Germline V gene lookup returns CDR1 SGHVS and CDR2 FNYEAQ. The DNA of the CDR3 is TGTGCCAGCGGCGAAAAACTGTTTTTT. The encoded protein is CASGEKLFF.

This chain joins TRBV7-3 and TRBJ2-3; 9 bases map to TRBD1. The CDR3 has 14 amino acids. Germline values: CDR1 SGHTA, CDR2 FQGTGA. V gave up 5 bases and J gave up 1 base; unmatched junction bases: 1. CDR3 amino acids: CASSRQGGTDTQYF. The DNA of the CDR3 is TGTGCCAGCAGCCGACAGGGGGGCACAGATACGCAGTATTTT. Full variable domain (rest looked up from reference TRBV7-3 and TRBJ2-3): GAGVSQTPSNKVTEKGKYVELRCDPISGHTALYWYRQSLGQGPEFLIYFQGTGAADDSGLPNDRFFAVRPEGSVSTLKIQRTERGDSAVYLCASSRQGGTDTQYFGPGTRLTVL.